These 6 T cell receptor beta chains originate from one sample sequenced in a study of cytomegalovirus exposure and HLA in healthy donors. With 60 Vbeta and 13 Jbeta primers, the PCR was carried out. Sequenced by immunoSEQ multiplex PCR; TCRdb stores in-frame clones only, minus some. The repertoire has about 200,000 clones, over 75% of them found once; the top ten carry approximately 0.098%. The sequencing input was PBMCs. The receptors here all came from a boy aged 2 to 10 in good health and CMV-seronegative.

The chain employs TRBV13 and TRBJ1-2, with D perhaps TRBD1 (5 bases). This CDR3 has 18 residues. The ends were cut back, 0 bases at V and 4 bases at J, with 21 bases in the middle. In germline, CDR1 is PRHDT, CDR2 FYEKMQ (reference sequence). CDR3 in DNA: TGTGCCAGCAGCTTAGGCCTAATGCCGGGGGGAAAGGGCTATGGCTACACCTTC. Translating gives CASSLGLMPGGKGYGYTF.

CDR3 sequence reads: CASSQVRGTSGGALNEQFF. Here the CDR3 DNA reads TGTGCCAGCAGCCAAGTACGCGGGACTAGCGGGGGGGCTCTTAATGAGCAGTTCTTC. This rearrangement joins TRBV4-2 to TRBJ2-1; 16 nucleotides match TRBD2. CDR3 length equals 19 residues. V was clipped by 1 base and J by 7 bases; unmatched bases: 10. From germline, CDR1 is LGHNA and CDR2 YNFKEQ.

The V gene is TRBV10-2, the J gene TRBJ2-1; D perhaps matches TRBD2 (7 bases). CDR1 is WSHSY, CDR2 SAAADI, per germline. The ends were cut back, 9 bases at V and 9 bases at J, with 18 bases in the middle. The CDR3 is made up of 13 amino acids. The CDR3 is CASSRGGASEQFF. In DNA form, the CDR3 reads TGCGCCAGTAGTAGAGGGGGGGCCTCTGAGCAGTTCTTC.

The chain links TRBV7-9 to TRBJ2-7; D might be TRBD1 (6 bases). The CDR3 covers 14 residues. The V end lost 3 bases, the J end lost 4 bases, and 13 bases lay between the germline ends. Germline lookup yields CDR1 SEHNR and CDR2 FQNEAQ (reference sequence). The CDR3, as DNA: TGTGCCAGCAGCTTTTCACAGGGCGGTTACGAGCAGTACTTC. Amino acid sequence: CASSFSQGGYEQYF.

The rearrangement uses TRBV7-9 and TRBJ1-1, with D perhaps TRBD1 (5 bases). This CDR3 has 17 residues. V shed 8 bases and J shed 0 bases, with 22 bases lying between them. CDR1 and CDR2 from the germline V gene are SEHNR and FQNEAQ (reference sequence). The CDR3 here is CASGFWGRSGVNTEAFF. As DNA, the CDR3 is TGTGCCAGCGGGTTTTGGGGGAGGTCGGGTGTGAACACTGAAGCTTTCTTT. Based on the CDR3 plus reference TRBV7-9 and TRBJ1-1, the full variable domain is DTGVSQNPRHKITKRGQNVTFRCDPISEHNRLYWYRQTLGQGPEFLTYFQNEAQLEKSRLLSDRFSAERPKGSFSTLEIQRTEQGDSAMYLCASGFWGRSGVNTEAFFGQGTRLTVV.

This sequence joins TRBV6-4 and TRBJ2-3, with TRBD1 identical over 7 bases. The CDR3 is 14 amino acids. Trimming took 3 bases from V and 4 from J; bases not matched to a gene: 4. Germline CDR1 and CDR2: MRHNA and SNTAGT. DNA for the CDR3: TGTGCCAGCAGTGAACAGGGGCTTGCAGATACGCAGTATTTT. This codes for CASSEQGLADTQYF.